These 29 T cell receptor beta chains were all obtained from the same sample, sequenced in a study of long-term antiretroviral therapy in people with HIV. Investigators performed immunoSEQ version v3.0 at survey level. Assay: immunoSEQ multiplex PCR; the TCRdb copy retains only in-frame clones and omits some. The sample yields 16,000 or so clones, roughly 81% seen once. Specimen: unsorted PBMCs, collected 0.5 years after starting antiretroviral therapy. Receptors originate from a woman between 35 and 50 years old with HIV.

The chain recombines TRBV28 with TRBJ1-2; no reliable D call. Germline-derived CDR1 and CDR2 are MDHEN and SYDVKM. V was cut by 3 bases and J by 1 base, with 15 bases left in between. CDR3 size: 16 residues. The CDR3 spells CASSFISSEVNYGYTF. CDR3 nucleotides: TGTGCCAGCAGTTTTATCAGTTCGGAGGTTAACTATGGCTACACCTTC.

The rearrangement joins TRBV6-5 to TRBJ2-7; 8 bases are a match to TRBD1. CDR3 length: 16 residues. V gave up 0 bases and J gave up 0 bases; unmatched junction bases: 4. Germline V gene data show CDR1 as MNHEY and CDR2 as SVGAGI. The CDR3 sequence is CASSYSSGQGSYEQYF. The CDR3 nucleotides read TGTGCCAGCAGTTACTCGAGTGGACAGGGCTCCTACGAGCAGTACTTC.

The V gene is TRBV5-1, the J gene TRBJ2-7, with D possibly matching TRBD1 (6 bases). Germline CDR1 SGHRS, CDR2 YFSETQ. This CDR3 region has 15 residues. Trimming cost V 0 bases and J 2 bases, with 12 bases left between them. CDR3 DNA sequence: TGCGCCAGCAGCTTGGAGCCCGCAGGGGCCTACGAGCAGTACTTC. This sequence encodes CASSLEPAGAYEQYF.

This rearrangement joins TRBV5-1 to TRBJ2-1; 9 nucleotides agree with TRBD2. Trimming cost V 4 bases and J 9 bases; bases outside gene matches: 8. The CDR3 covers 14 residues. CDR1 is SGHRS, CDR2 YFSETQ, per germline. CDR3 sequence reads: CASSQLAGESEQFF. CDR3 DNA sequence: TGCGCCAGCAGCCAGTTAGCGGGAGAAAGTGAGCAGTTCTTC. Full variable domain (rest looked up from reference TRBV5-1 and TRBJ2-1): KAGVTQTPRYLIKTRGQQVTLSCSPISGHRSVSWYQQTPGQGLQFLFEYFSETQRNKGNFPGRFSGRQFSNSRSEMNVSTLELGDSALYLCASSQLAGESEQFFGPGTRLTVL.

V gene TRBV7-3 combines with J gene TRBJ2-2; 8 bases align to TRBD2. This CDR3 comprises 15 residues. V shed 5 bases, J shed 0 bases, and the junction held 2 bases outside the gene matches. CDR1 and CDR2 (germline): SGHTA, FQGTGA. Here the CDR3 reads CASSQGLANTGELFF. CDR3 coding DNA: TGTGCCAGCAGCCAGGGACTAGCGAACACCGGGGAGCTGTTTTTT.

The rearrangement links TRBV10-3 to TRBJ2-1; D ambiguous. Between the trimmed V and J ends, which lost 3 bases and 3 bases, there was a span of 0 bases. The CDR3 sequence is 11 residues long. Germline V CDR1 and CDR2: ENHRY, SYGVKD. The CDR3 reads CAISDYNEQFF. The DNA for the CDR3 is TGTGCCATCAGTGACTACAATGAGCAGTTCTTC.

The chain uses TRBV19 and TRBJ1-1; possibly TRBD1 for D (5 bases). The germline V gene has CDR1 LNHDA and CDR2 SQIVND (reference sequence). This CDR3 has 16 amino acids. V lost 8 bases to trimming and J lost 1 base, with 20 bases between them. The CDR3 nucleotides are TGTGCCAGTGGGCAGGGATTCGGCAGTAGGAACACTGAAGCTTTCTTT. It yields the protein CASGQGFGSRNTEAFF. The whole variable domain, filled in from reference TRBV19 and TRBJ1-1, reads DGGITQSPKYLFRKEGQNVTLSCEQNLNHDAMYWYRQDPGQGLRLIYYSQIVNDFQKGDIAEGYSVSREKKESFPLTVTSAQKNPTAFYLCASGQGFGSRNTEAFFGQGTRLTVV.

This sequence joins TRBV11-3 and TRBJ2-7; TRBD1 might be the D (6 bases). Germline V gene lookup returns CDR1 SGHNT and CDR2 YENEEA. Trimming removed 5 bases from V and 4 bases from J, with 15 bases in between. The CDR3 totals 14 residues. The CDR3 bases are TGTGCCAGCAGCCCATCGGGACAACAATACGAGCAGTACTTC. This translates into CASSPSGQQYEQYF.

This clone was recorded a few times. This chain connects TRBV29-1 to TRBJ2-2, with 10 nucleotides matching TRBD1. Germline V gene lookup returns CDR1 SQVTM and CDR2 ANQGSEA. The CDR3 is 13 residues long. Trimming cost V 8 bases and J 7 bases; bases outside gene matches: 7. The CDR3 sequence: CSTGTGDIGELFF. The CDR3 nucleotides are TGCAGCACCGGGACAGGGGATATCGGGGAGCTGTTTTTT.

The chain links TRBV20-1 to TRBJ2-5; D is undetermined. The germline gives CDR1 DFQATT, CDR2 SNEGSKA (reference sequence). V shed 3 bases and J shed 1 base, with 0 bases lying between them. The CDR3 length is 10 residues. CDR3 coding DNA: TGCAGTGCTAGCCAAGAGACCCAGTACTTC. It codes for CSASQETQYF.

This CDR3 is CASSLLLSKEDEQYF. The CDR3 coding sequence is TGTGCCAGCAGTTTACTGTTGTCTAAAGAGGACGAGCAGTACTTC. This sequence joins TRBV28 and TRBJ2-7; D gene unclear. The CDR3 sequence is 15 residues long. Germline V lookup: CDR1 MDHEN, CDR2 SYDVKM. Trimming stripped 2 bases from V and 5 bases from J, with 16 bases between.

This CDR3 reads CASSVMGSGANVLTF. As DNA, the CDR3 is TGTGCCAGCTCAGTCATGGGCTCTGGGGCCAACGTCCTGACTTTC. The chain links TRBV28 to TRBJ2-6; D is uncertain. In germline, CDR1 is MDHEN, CDR2 SYDVKM. This CDR3 has 15 amino acids. Trimming took 8 bases from V and 0 from J, leaving 11 bases between them.

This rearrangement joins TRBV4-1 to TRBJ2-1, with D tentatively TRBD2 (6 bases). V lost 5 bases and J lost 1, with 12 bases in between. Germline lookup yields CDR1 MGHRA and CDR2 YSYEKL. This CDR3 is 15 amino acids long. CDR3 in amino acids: CASSSKSGSYNEQFF. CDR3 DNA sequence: TGCGCCAGCAGCTCCAAAAGCGGGTCCTACAATGAGCAGTTCTTC.

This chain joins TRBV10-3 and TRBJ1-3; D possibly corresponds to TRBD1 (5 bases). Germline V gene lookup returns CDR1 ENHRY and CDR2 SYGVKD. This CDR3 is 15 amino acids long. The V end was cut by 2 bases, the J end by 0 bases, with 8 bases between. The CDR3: CAISETGHSGNTIYF. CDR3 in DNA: TGTGCCATCAGTGAGACAGGACACTCTGGAAACACCATATATTTT.

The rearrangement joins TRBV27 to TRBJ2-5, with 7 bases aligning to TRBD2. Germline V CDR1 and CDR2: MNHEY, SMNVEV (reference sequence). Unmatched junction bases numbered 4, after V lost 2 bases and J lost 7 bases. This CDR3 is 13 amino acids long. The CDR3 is CASSLVGEGTQYF. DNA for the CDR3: TGTGCCAGCAGTTTAGTGGGGGAGGGGACCCAGTACTTC.

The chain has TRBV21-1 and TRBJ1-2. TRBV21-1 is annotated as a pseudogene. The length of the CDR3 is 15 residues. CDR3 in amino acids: CASSKTGGLDYGYTF. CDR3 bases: TGTGCCAGCAGCAAAACTGGGGGTCTCGACTATGGCTACACCTTC.

In DNA, the CDR3 is TGTGCCAGCAGCGGGGACTTAAGCTACGAGCAGTACTTC. This sequence encodes CASSGDLSYEQYF. The V call is TRBV5-6, the J call TRBJ2-7; D possibly corresponds to TRBD2 (6 bases). V lost 4 bases, J lost 3 bases, and 11 bases lay in between. The CDR3 runs to 13 residues. Germline V gives CDR1 SGHDT, CDR2 YYEEEE.

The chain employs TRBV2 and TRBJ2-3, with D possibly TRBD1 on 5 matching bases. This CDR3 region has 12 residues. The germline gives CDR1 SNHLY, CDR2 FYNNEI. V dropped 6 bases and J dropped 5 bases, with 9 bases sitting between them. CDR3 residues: CASRTRVDTQYF. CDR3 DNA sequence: TGTGCCAGCAGGACCAGGGTAGATACGCAGTATTTT.

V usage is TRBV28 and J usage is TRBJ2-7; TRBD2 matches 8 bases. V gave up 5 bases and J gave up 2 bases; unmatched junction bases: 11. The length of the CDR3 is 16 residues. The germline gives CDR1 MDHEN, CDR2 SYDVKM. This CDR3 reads CASSTLASGSPYEQYF. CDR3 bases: TGTGCCAGCAGTACCCTTGCTAGCGGGTCACCCTACGAGCAGTACTTC.

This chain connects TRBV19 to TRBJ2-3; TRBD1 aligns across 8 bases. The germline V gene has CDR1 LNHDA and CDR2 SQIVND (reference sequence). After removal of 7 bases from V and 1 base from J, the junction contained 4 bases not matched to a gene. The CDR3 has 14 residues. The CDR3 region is CASTTGQGTDTQYF. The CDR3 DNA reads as TGTGCCAGTACCACGGGACAGGGCACAGATACGCAGTATTTT.

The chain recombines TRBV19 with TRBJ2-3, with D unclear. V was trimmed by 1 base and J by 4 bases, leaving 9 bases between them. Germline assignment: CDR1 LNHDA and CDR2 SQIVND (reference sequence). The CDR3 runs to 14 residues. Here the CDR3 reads CASSIVSGADTQYF. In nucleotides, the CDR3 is TGTGCCAGTAGTATAGTTTCGGGCGCAGATACGCAGTATTTT. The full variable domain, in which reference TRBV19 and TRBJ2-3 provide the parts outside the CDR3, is DGGITQSPKYLFRKEGQNVTLSCEQNLNHDAMYWYRQDPGQGLRLIYYSQIVNDFQKGDIAEGYSVSREKKESFPLTVTSAQKNPTAFYLCASSIVSGADTQYFGPGTRLTVL.

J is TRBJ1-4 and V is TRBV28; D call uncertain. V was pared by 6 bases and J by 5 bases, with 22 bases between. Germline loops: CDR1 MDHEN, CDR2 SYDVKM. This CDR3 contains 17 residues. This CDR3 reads CASSPPSLWAVNEKLFF. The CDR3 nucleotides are TGTGCCAGCAGCCCCCCTAGCTTATGGGCCGTCAATGAAAAACTGTTTTTT.

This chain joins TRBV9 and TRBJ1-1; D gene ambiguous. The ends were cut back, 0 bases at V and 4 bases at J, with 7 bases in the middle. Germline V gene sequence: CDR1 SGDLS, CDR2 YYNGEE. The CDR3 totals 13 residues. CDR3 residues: CASSVGGSTEAFF. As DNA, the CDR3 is TGTGCCAGCAGCGTAGGGGGTAGCACTGAAGCTTTCTTT.

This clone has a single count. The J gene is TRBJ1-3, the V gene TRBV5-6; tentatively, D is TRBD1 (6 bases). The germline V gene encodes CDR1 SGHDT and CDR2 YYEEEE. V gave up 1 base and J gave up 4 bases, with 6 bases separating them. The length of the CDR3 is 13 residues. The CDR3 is CASSLQGGNTIYF. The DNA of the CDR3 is TGTGCCAGCAGCTTGCAGGGGGGAAACACCATATATTTT.

CDR3 region: CASSLEPIDEQFF. DNA for the CDR3: TGTGCCAGCAGCTTAGAACCAATAGATGAGCAGTTCTTC. This chain uses TRBV7-9 with TRBJ2-1; no firm D call. Trimming took off 1 base at V and 8 bases at J, with 9 bases between the two ends. Germline V gives CDR1 SEHNR, CDR2 FQNEAQ (reference sequence). This CDR3 comprises 13 residues.

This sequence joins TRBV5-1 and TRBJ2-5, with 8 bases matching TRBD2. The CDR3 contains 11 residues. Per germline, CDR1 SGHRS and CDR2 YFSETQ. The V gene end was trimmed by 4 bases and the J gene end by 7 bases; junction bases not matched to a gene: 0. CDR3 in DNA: TGCGCCAGCAGCCGGGAGGGGACCCAGTACTTC. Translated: CASSREGTQYF. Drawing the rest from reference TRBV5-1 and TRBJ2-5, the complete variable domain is KAGVTQTPRYLIKTRGQQVTLSCSPISGHRSVSWYQQTPGQGLQFLFEYFSETQRNKGNFPGRFSGRQFSNSRSEMNVSTLELGDSALYLCASSREGTQYFGPGTRLLVL.

For the CDR3, the DNA is TGTGCCAGCAGTGGTCTCAACACCGGGGAGCTGTTTTTT. It codes for CASSGLNTGELFF. The V call is TRBV6-4, the J call TRBJ2-2; D gene uncertain. In germline, CDR1 is MRHNA, CDR2 SNTAGT. V shed 4 bases and J shed 2 bases, with 5 bases lying between them. The CDR3 contains 13 residues.

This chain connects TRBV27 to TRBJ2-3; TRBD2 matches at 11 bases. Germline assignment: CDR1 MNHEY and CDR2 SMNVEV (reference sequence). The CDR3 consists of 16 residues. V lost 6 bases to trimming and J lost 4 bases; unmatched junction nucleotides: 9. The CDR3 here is CASSTILAGVADTQYF. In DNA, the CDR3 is TGTGCCAGCAGCACAATACTAGCGGGAGTGGCAGATACGCAGTATTTT.

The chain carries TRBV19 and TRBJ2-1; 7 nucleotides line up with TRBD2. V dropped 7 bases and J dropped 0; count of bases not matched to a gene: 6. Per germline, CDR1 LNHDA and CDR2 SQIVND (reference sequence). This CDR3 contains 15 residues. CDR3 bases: TGTGCCAGTAATACCGCTAGCGGCTCCTACAATGAGCAGTTCTTC. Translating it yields CASNTASGSYNEQFF.